This TCR beta chain is drawn from a study of blood T cells in healthy people across ages. A J-beta primer mix and a sample-barcoded 5' primer were used in a second PCR of about 6 to 12 cycles. TCRdb re-called the 5' RACE reads with MiXCR, one entry per CDR3 protein. Among some 1.5 million distinct CDR3 sequences listed, 28% were seen once. Study-level points and caveats: No one knew whether donors had CMV, which possibly confounded expanded clonotype changes.

This clonotype was detected a few times. Its antigen remains unidentified. Sequencing was done on a sample of blood. This clonotype originated in a woman aged 25 to 39 in good health.

The CDR3 DNA sequence: TGTGCCACCAGTGTTCTAGCGGGGGGTGACACAGATACGCAGTATTTT. Residues: CATSVLAGGDTDTQYF. V and J are TRBV24-1 and TRBJ2-3; 11 nucleotides align to TRBD2. Germline CDR1 is KGHDR and CDR2 is SFDVKD. This CDR3 has 16 amino acids. The ends lost 5 bases at V and 2 bases at J; junction bases unmatched: 5.